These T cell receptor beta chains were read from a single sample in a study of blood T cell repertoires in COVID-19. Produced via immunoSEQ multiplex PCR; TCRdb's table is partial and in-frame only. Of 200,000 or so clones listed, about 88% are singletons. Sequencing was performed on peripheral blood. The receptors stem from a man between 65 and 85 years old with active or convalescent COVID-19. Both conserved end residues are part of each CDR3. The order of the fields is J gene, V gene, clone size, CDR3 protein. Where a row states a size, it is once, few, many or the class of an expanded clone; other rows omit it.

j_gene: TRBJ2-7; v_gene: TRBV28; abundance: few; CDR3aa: CASSSTGDRGPHEQYF
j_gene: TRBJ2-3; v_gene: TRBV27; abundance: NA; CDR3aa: CASSLLAGGSTDTQYF
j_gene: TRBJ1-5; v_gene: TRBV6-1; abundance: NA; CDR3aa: CASSDGPGQPQHF
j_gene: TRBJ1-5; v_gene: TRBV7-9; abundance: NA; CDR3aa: CASSSSFPGGSGNQPQHF
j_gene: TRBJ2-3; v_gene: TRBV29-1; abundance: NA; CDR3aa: CSVSRLAGDSTDTQYF
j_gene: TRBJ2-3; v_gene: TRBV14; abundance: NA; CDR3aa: CASSQELDGDTQYF
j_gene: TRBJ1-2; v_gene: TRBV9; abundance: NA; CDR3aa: CASSVEGVHYGYTF
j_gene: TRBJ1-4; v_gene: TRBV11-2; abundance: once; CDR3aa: CASSIQGATNEKLFF
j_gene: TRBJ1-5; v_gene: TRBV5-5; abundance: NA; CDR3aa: CASSRTGGGNQPQHF
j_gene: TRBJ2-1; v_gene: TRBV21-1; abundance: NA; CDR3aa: CARGDRGAYNEQFF
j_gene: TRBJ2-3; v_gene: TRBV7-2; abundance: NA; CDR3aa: CASSWAGGDTQYF
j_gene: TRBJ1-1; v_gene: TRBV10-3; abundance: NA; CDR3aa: CAISESVNGAFF
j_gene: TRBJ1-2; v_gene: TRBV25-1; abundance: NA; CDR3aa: CASGDYGYTF
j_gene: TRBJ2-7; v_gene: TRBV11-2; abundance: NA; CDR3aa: CASSILAGGISYEQYF
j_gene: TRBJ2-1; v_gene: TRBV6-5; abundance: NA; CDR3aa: CASQRLQGSYNEQFF
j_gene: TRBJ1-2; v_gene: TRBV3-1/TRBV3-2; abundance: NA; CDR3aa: CASSQDTATRYGYTF
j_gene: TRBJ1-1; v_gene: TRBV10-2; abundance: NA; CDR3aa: CASRKDRGLITEAFF